This TCR beta chain was recorded in a study of shared clonotypes between healthy human individuals. Study information: Per-donor plates numbered three CD4 naive, three CD4 memory, two CD8 naive and one CD8 memory.

The CDR3 extends over 15 amino acids. Germline trimming cut 3 bases from V and 5 bases from J; bases unmatched to any gene: 5. In germline, CDR1 is SGDLS, CDR2 YYNGEE. Only in-frame clones appear in the TCRdb table, and some are missing; sequencing was by immunoSEQ multiplex PCR. The repertoire includes about 1,800,000 clones, around 96% of them detected once, and roughly 1.2% sits in the top ten. Naive CD8 cells lacked CD45RO and underwent positive selection for CCR7, leaving out terminally differentiated effector memory CD45RA+ cells. All of the donors resided in Nashville, Tennessee, and each was a Caucasian adult. As regards this clone: As yet, its antigen is unknown.

The study, taken as a whole, reports: It was anticipated that sequencing depth would influence how many clonotypes donors shared. Naive CD4 clonotypes were shared across a few donors at roughly 5.5%.

Sequenced material: naive CD8+ T cells sorted from blood. The origin of this receptor is a man between 18 and 29 years old in good health. J is TRBJ1-6 and V is TRBV9, with 7 bases fitting TRBD1. CDR3 amino acids: CASSEQGTNNSPLHF. DNA of the CDR3: TGTGCCAGCAGCGAACAGGGGACCAATAATTCACCCCTCCACTTT.